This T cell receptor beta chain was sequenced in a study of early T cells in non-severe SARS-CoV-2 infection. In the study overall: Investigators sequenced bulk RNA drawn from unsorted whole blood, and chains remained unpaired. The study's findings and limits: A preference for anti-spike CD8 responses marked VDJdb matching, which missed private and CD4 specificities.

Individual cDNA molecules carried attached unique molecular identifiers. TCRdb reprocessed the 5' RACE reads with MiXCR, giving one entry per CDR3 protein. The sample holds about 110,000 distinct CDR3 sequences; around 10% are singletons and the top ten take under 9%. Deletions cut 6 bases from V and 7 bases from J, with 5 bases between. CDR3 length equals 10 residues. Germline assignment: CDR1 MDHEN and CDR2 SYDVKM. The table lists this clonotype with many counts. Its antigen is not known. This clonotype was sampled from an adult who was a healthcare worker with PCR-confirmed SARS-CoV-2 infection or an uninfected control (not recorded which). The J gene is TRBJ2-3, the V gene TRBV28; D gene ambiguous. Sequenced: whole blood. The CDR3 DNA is TGTGCCAGCAGCACTAATACGCAGTATTTT. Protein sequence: CASSTNTQYF.